Each of the 6 T cell receptor beta chains below was sequenced from the same sample in a study of blood T cell repertoires in COVID-19. Profiled with immunoSEQ multiplex PCR; TCRdb holds only in-frame clones, not every one. The sample has 180,000 or so clones, 85% to 90% seen once. Sequencing was carried out using peripheral blood. These receptors originate from a woman younger than 45 with active or convalescent COVID-19.

The table lists this clone with a few counts. This sequence joins TRBV4-1 and TRBJ2-7; D gene unclear. Trimming took off 2 bases at V and 5 bases at J, with 19 bases between the two ends. CDR3 length: 16 amino acids. The germline V gene has CDR1 MGHRA and CDR2 YSYEKL. The CDR3 loop is CASSQSHANPRDEQYF. CDR3 nucleotides: TGCGCCAGCAGCCAATCGCACGCGAACCCCCGGGACGAGCAGTACTTC.

The J gene is TRBJ1-6, the V gene TRBV6-5, with 8 bases identical to TRBD1. Germline V gene data show CDR1 as MNHEY and CDR2 as SVGAGI. This CDR3 region has 15 residues. The J segment lost 4 bases and the V segment lost 8 bases, leaving 7 bases of the junction unmatched. CDR3 DNA: TGTGCCAGCGGCTCAGGGGGCGGATATAATTCACCCCTCCACTTT. Translation gives CASGSGGGYNSPLHF.

The gene calls are TRBV28 and TRBJ1-1; D remains unclear. The CDR3 totals 11 residues. The V end was cut by 4 bases, the J end by 7 bases, with 7 bases between. CDR1 is MDHEN, CDR2 SYDVKM, per germline. CDR3 DNA: TGTGCCAGCAGTTACTCTAATGAAGCTTTCTTT. The encoded protein is CASSYSNEAFF.

In DNA form, the CDR3 reads TGTGCCAGCAGCCAAGGACTAGCGGGAGTTGAGACCCAGTACTTC. Encoded protein: CASSQGLAGVETQYF. J is TRBJ2-5 and V is TRBV14; 12 bases line up with TRBD2. Per the germline V gene, CDR1 is SGHDN and CDR2 is FVKESK. The CDR3 runs 15 residues. With V trimmed by 1 base and J by 5 bases, 2 bases remained unmatched.

This clone was seen only once. This chain joins TRBV6-4 and TRBJ2-1, with 10 nucleotides matching TRBD2. The V gene end was trimmed by 2 bases and the J gene end by 5 bases; junction bases not matched to a gene: 0. The CDR3 contains 14 residues. Germline V gene sequence: CDR1 MRHNA, CDR2 SNTAGT. CDR3 loop: CASSDGLADNEQFF. DNA for the CDR3: TGTGCCAGCAGTGACGGACTAGCGGACAATGAGCAGTTCTTC.

The chain employs TRBV5-1 and TRBJ1-6; D unclear. The germline CDR1 and CDR2 sequences are SGHRS and YFSETQ. The CDR3 extends over 12 amino acids. Trimming stripped 4 bases from V and 8 bases from J, with 7 bases between. CDR3 amino acids: CASSTTDSPLHF. CDR3 nucleotides: TGCGCCAGCAGCACCACAGATTCACCCCTCCACTTT.